This T cell receptor beta chain was sequenced for a study of T-cell memory formation after mild COVID-19. In the study overall: TCR clustering was largely donor specific.

Germline loops: CDR1 SGHTA, CDR2 FQGNSA. Trimming took 4 bases from V and 5 from J, leaving 11 bases between them. The length of the CDR3 is 13 residues. This clonotype was counted ten times or more. MiXCR, run by TCRdb on the 5' RACE reads, gives a single entry per CDR3 protein. The sample shows approximately 65,000 distinct CDR3 sequences, over 8.5% of them seen only once. The TCR comes from a man aged 18 to 35 who had mild COVID-19 (a few samples of this study predate the infection). Cell type and time point are not known. The sample taken for sequencing was PBMCs or a T cell subset sorted from them (not recorded which). The V call is TRBV7-2, the J call TRBJ1-1; D is possibly TRBD1 (5 bases). The CDR3 spells CASSSGQVTEAFF. The CDR3 DNA reads as TGTGCCAGCAGCTCCGGACAAGTTACTGAAGCTTTCTTT.